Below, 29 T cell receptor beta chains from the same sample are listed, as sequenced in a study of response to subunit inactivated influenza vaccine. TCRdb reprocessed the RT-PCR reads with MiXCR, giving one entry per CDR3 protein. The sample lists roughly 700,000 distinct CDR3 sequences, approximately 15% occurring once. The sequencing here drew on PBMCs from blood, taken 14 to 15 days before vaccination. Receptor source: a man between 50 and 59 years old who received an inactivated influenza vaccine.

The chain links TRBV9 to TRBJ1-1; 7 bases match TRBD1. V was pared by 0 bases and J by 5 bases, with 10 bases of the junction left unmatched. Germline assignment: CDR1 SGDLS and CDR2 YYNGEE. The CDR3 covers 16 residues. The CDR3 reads CASSVEPTGLMTEAFF. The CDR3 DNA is TGTGCCAGCAGCGTAGAGCCGACAGGGCTAATGACTGAAGCTTTCTTT.

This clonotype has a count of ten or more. DNA of the CDR3: TGTGCCAGCAGTGAAAATCTTGCAGGAGCTAACTATGGCTACACCTTC. It codes for CASSENLAGANYGYTF. The V call is TRBV25-1, the J call TRBJ1-2; no definite D call. This CDR3 has 16 residues. CDR1 is MGHDK, CDR2 SYGVNS, per germline. V lost 2 bases and J lost 0, with 13 bases in between.

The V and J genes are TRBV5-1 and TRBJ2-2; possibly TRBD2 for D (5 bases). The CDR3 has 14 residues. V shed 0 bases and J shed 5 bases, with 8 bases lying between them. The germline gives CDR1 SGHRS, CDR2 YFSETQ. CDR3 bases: TGCGCCAGCAGCTTGGACCCGGGGACCGGGGAGCTGTTTTTT. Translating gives CASSLDPGTGELFF.

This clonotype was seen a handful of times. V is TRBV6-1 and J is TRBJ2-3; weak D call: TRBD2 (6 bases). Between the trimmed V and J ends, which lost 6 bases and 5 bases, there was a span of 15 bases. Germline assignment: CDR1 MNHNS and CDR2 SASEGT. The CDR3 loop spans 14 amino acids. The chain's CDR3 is CASSPGSLVDTQYF. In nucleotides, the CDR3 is TGTGCCAGCAGCCCCGGGAGCCTGGTAGATACGCAGTATTTT.

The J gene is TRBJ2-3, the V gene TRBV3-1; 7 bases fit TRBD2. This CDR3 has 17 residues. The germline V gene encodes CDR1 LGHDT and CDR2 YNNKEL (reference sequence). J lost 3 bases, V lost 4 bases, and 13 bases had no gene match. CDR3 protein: CASSRYQREGPTDTQYF. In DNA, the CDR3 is TGTGCCAGCAGCCGCTACCAGCGGGAAGGCCCGACAGATACGCAGTATTTT.

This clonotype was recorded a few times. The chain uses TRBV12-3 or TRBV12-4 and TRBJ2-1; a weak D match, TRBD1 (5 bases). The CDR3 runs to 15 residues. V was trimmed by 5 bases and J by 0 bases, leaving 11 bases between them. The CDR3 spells CASSQRQFSYNEQFF. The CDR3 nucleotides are TGTGCCAGCAGTCAAAGACAGTTCTCCTACAATGAGCAGTTCTTC.

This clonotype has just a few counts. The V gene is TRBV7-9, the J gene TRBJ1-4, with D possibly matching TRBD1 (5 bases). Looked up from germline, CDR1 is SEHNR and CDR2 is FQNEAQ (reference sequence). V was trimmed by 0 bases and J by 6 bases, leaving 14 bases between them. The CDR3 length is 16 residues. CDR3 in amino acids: CASSLAGTGRHEKLFF. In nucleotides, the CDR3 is TGTGCCAGCAGCTTAGCAGGGACTGGGAGACATGAAAAACTGTTTTTT.

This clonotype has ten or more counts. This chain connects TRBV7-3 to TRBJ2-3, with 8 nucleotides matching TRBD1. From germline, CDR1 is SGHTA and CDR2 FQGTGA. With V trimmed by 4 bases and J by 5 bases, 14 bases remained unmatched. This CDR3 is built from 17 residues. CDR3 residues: CASSSRQGPAGVDTQYF. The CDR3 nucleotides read TGTGCCAGCAGCTCCAGACAGGGGCCCGCCGGGGTAGATACGCAGTATTTT. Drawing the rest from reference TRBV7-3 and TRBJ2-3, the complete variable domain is GAGVSQTPSNKVTEKGKYVELRCDPISGHTALYWYRQSLGQGPEFLIYFQGTGAADDSGLPNDRFFAVRPEGSVSTLKIQRTERGDSAVYLCASSSRQGPAGVDTQYFGPGTRLTVL.

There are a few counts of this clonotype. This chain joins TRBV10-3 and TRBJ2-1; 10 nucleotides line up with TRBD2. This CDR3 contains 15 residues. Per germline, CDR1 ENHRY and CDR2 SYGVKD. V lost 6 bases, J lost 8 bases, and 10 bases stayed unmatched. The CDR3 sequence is CAIRGTSVRIDEQFF. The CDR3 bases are TGTGCCATCAGAGGGACTAGCGTAAGGATCGATGAGCAGTTCTTC.

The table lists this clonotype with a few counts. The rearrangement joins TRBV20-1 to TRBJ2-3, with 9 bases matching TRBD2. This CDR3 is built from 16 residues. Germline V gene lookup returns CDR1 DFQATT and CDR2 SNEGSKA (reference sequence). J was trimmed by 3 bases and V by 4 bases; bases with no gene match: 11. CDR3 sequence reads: CSAIKRGDIETDTQYF. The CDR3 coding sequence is TGCAGTGCTATAAAGCGGGGGGATATCGAGACAGATACGCAGTATTTT.

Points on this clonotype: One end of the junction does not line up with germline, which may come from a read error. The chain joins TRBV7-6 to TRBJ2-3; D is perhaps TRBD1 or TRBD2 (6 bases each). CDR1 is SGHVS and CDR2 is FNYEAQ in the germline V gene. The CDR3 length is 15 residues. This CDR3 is CASSLGGGPGDTQYF. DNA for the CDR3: TGTGCCAGTAGCTTAGGAGGGGGGCCGGGGGATACGCAGTATTTT.

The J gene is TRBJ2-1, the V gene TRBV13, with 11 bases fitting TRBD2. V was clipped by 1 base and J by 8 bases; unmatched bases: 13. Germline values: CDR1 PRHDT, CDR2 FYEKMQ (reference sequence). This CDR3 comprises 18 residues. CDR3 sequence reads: CASSLDLLAGGPGHEQFF. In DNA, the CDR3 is TGTGCCAGCAGCTTAGACTTGTTAGCGGGAGGGCCGGGGCATGAGCAGTTCTTC.

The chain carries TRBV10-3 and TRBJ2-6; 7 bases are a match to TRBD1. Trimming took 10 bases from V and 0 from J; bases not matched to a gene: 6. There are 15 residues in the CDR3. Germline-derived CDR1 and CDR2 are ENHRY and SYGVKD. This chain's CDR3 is CATSGGSSGANVLTF. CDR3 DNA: TGTGCCACCTCAGGGGGAAGCTCTGGGGCCAACGTCCTGACTTTC.

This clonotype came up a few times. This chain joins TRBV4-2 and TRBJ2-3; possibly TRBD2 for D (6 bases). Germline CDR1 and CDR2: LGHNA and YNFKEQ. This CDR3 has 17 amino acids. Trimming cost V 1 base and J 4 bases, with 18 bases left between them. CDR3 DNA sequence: TGTGCCAGCAGCCAAGGGATTAGGAGGGCCCTCGCAGATACGCAGTATTTT. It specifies CASSQGIRRALADTQYF.

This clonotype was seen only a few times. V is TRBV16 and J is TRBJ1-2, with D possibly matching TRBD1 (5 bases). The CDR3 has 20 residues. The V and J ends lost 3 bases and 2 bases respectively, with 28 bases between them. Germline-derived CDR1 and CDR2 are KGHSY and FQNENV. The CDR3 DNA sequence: TGTGCCAGCAGCCATCTTCCTCGTCTAGGAGGGGTTAGTTGGAACTATGGCTACACCTTC. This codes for CASSHLPRLGGVSWNYGYTF. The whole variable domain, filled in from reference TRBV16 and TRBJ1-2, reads GEEVAQTPKHLVRGEGQKAKLYCAPIKGHSYVFWYQQVLKNEFKFLISFQNENVFDETGMPKERFSAKCLPNSPCSLEIQATKLEDSAVYFCASSHLPRLGGVSWNYGYTFGSGTRLTVV.

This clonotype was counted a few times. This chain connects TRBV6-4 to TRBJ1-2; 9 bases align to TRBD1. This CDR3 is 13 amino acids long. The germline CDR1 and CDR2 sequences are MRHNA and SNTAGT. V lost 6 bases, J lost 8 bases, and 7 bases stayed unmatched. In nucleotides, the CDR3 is TGTGCCAGCAGCAGGGACAGGGACGGCGGCTACACCTTC. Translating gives CASSRDRDGGYTF.

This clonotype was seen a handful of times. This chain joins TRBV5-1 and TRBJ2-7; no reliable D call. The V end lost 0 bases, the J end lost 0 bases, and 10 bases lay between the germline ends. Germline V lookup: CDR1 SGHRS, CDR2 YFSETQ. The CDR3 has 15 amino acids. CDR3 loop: CASSLEGPLSYEQYF. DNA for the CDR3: TGCGCCAGCAGCTTGGAGGGCCCCCTCTCCTACGAGCAGTACTTC.

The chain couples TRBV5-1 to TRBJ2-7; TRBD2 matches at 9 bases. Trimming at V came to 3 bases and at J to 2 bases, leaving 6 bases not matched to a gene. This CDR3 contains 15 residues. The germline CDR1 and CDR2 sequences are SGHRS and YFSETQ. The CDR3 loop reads CASSWNSGGPYEQYF. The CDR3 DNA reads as TGCGCCAGCAGCTGGAATAGCGGGGGCCCCTACGAGCAGTACTTC.

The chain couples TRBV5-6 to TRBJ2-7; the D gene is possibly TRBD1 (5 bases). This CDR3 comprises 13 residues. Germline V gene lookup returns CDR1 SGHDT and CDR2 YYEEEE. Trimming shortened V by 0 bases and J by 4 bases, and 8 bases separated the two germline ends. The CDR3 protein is CASSLGWTYEQYF. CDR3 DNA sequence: TGTGCCAGCAGCTTGGGTTGGACATACGAGCAGTACTTC.

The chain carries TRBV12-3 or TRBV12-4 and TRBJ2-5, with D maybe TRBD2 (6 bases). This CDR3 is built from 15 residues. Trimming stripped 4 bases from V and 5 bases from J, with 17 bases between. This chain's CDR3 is CASSSSSGRGETQYF. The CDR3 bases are TGTGCCAGCAGTTCTTCCAGCGGGCGTGGGGAGACCCAGTACTTC.

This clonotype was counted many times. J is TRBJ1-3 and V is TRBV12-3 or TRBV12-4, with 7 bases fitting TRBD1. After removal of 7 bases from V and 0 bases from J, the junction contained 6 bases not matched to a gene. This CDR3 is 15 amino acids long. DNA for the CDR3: TGTGCCAGCAAGCGGGACAGCTACTCTGGAAACACCATATATTTT. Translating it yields CASKRDSYSGNTIYF.

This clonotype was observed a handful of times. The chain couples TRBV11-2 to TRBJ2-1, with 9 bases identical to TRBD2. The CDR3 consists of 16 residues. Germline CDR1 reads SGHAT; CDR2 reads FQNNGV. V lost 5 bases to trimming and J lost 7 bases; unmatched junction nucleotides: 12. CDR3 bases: TGTGCCAGCAGCCTAACCCCCGGCGGGGGGGCAAATGAGCAGTTCTTC. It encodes CASSLTPGGGANEQFF. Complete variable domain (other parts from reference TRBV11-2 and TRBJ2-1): EAGVAQSPRYKIIEKRQSVAFWCNPISGHATLYWYQQILGQGPKLLIQFQNNGVVDDSQLPKDRFSAERLKGVDSTLKIQPAKLEDSAVYLCASSLTPGGGANEQFFGPGTRLTVL.

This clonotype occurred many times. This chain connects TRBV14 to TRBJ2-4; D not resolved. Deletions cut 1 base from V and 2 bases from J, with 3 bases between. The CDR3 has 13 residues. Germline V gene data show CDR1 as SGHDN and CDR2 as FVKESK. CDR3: CASSQGPKNIQYF. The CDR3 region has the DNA TGTGCCAGCAGCCAAGGGCCCAAAAACATTCAGTACTTC.

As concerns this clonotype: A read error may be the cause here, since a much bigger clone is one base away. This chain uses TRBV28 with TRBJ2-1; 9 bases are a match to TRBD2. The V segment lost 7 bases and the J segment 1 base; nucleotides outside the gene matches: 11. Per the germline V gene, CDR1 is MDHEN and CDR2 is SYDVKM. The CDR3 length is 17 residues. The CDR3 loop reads CASILTLAGMSYNEQFF. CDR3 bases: TGTGCCAGCATCCTTACGCTAGCGGGGATGTCCTACAATGAGCAGTTCTTC.

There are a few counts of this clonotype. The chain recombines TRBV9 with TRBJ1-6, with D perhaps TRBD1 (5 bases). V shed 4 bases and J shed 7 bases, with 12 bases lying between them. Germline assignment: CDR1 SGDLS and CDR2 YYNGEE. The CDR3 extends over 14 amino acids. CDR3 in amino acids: CASSSQGYNSPLHF. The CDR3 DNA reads TGTGCCAGCAGCTCGCAGGGCTACAATTCACCCCTCCACTTT.

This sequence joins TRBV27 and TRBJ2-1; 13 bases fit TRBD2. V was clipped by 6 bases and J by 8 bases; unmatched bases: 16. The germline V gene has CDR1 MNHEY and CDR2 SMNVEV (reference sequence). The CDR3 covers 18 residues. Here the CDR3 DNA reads TGTGCCAGCAGCCCAAGGCCCGTACTAGCGGGGGGGATGGATGAGCAGTTCTTC. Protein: CASSPRPVLAGGMDEQFF.

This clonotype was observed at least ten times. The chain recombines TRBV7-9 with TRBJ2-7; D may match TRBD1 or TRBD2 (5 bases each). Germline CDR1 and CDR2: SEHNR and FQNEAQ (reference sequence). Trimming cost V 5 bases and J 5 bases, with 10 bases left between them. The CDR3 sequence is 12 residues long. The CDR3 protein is CASSPGAHEQYF. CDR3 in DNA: TGTGCCAGCAGCCCCGGGGCCCACGAGCAGTACTTC.

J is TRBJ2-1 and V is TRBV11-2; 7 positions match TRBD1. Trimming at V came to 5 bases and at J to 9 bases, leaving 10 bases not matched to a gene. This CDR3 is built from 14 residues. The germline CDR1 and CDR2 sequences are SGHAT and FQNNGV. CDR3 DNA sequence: TGTGCCAGCAGCCGCAGGCTCAGGGACAGTGAGCAGTTCTTC. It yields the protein CASSRRLRDSEQFF.

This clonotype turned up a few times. The CDR3 nucleotides are TGTGCCAGCACCCAGGGGGCGGGAGGAAGTGGGGATACGCAGTATTTT. As protein: CASTQGAGGSGDTQYF. The chain joins TRBV9 to TRBJ2-3; perhaps D is TRBD1 or TRBD2 (8 bases each). The CDR3 contains 16 residues. V was clipped by 6 bases and J by 6 bases, with 23 bases between them. Germline V gives CDR1 SGDLS, CDR2 YYNGEE.